Below are 2 T cell receptor beta chains sequenced from a single sample in a study of T cell responses to AZD1222 COVID-19 vaccine. The repertoire was sequenced with immunoSEQ multiplex PCR; TCRdb's copy has only in-frame clones and lacks some. The sample contains roughly 100,000 clones, just over 90% of which appear only once. The sequencing here drew on peripheral blood, taken 28 days after the second AZD1222 dose. Receptors originate from an adult who received the AZD1222 COVID-19 vaccine.

The V call is TRBV10-1, the J call TRBJ1-6; 9 bases align to TRBD1. CDR3 length equals 15 residues. The V gene's germline CDR1 is WNHNN and CDR2 SYGVQD (reference sequence). Germline trimming cut 3 bases from V and 8 bases from J; bases unmatched to any gene: 5. CDR3 amino acids: CASSDDRTGDSPLHF. CDR3 bases: TGCGCCAGCAGTGATGATCGGACAGGGGATTCACCCCTCCACTTT.

This chain links TRBV28 with TRBJ1-2; D not certain. Germline loops: CDR1 MDHEN, CDR2 SYDVKM. Between the trimmed V and J ends, which lost 4 bases and 2 bases, there was a span of 8 bases. CDR3 size: 13 residues. The CDR3 DNA sequence: TGTGCCAGCAGTTCGACCCAAAACTATGGCTACACCTTC. This sequence encodes CASSSTQNYGYTF.